This entry is about one TCR beta chain. Its matching antigen is unknown. This specimen belongs to a study of CD8 T cells in Susac syndrome. Sequencing targeted TCR beta in T cells from blood (CD8+ and CD4+). Negative isolation was used for CD8+ and CD4+ T cells, and FACS enrichment was applied to TEMRA cells. The authors reverse transcribed roughly 0.5 to 1 ug RNA with random hexamers. The TCR beta CDR3 was amplified by immunoSEQ multiplex PCR across 54 Vbeta, 13 Jbeta. TCRdb itself ran the immunoSEQ multiplex PCR reads through MiXCR, one entry per CDR3 protein. Of 300,000 to 350,000 distinct CDR3 sequences in the sample, roughly 94% were seen once. Regarding the study as a whole: The authors acknowledged that their TCR sequencing and HLA analysis involved a relatively small number of individuals.

Per the germline V gene, CDR1 is SGHTA and CDR2 is FQGNSA. This CDR3 is 15 amino acids long. Trimming stripped 3 bases from V and 2 bases from J, with 8 bases between. The TCR comes from a human donor with multiple sclerosis. The rearrangement joins TRBV7-2 to TRBJ2-6, with unresolved D. The sequenced sample consisted of CD4+ T cells from PBMCs. The CDR3 region is CASSFVGTGANVLTF. CDR3 sequence (DNA): TGTGCCAGCAGCTTTGTGGGCACTGGGGCCAACGTCCTGACTTTC.